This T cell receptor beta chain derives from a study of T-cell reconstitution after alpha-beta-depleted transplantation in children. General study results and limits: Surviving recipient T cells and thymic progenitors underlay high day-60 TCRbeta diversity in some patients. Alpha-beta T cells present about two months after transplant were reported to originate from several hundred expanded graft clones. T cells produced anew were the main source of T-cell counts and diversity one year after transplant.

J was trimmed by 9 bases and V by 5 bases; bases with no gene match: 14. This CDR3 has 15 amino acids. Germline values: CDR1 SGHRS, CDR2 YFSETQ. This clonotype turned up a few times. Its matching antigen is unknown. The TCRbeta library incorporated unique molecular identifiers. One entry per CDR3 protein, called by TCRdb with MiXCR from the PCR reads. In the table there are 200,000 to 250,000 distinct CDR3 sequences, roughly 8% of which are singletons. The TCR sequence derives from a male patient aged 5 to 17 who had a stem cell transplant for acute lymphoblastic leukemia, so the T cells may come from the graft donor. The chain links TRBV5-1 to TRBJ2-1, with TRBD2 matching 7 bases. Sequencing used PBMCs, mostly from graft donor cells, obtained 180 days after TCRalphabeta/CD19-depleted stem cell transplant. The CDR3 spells CASRLGLGSHSEQFF. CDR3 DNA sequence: TGCGCCAGCAGACTCGGACTAGGTAGCCACAGTGAGCAGTTCTTC.